Below, 6 T cell receptor beta chains from the same sample are listed, as sequenced in a study of T cell responses to AZD1222 COVID-19 vaccine. Some clones are missing from TCRdb's copy, which holds only in-frame ones; the method was immunoSEQ multiplex PCR. This repertoire shows about 60,000 clones, 70% to 80% found once; its top ten account for 3.5% to 4.5%. The material was peripheral blood, obtained 28 days after the second AZD1222 dose. Receptors were obtained from an adult who received the AZD1222 COVID-19 vaccine.

The chain couples TRBV10-1 to TRBJ2-5; 11 positions match TRBD1. The CDR3 is 15 amino acids. Germline V CDR1 and CDR2: WNHNN, SYGVQD (reference sequence). J lost 3 bases, V lost 3 bases, and 3 bases had no gene match. The CDR3 nucleotides are TGCGCCAGCAGTGACGGACAGGGGGCAAAAGAGACCCAGTACTTC. Protein product: CASSDGQGAKETQYF.

This clone was observed a few times. The V gene is TRBV7-3, the J gene TRBJ2-3, with D perhaps matching TRBD1 (5 bases). Per germline, CDR1 SGHTA and CDR2 FQGTGA. The germline V and J ends were trimmed by 4 bases and 1 base, with 12 bases remaining between them. This CDR3 spans 15 amino acids. CDR3 sequence (DNA): TGTGCCAGCAGCTCCAGGGAAGGGGGCACAGATACGCAGTATTTT. This translates into CASSSREGGTDTQYF.

The chain links TRBV7-9 to TRBJ1-1; D remains unclear. The CDR3 totals 14 residues. Trimming removed 2 bases at V and 1 base at J, with 8 bases between. Per the germline V gene, CDR1 is SEHNR and CDR2 is FQNEAQ (reference sequence). The CDR3, as DNA: TGTGCCAGCAGCTTATGGCGGGAGAACACTGAAGCTTTCTTT. Encoded protein: CASSLWRENTEAFF.

V is TRBV28 and J is TRBJ1-1; D is possibly TRBD1 (5 bases). This CDR3 has 12 amino acids. V lost 10 bases and J 6 bases, leaving 15 bases between the germline ends. Per germline, CDR1 MDHEN and CDR2 SYDVKM. CDR3 sequence: CAIHRGEAEAFF. CDR3 nucleotide sequence: TGTGCCATCCATCGGGGGGAGGCTGAAGCTTTCTTT.

The CDR3 coding sequence is TGTGCCAGAAGCCCCTCGACTCCCTACGAGCAGTACTTC. Translated: CARSPSTPYEQYF. The chain links TRBV7-5 to TRBJ2-7; whether TRBD2, the table's D call, matches the DNA was not checked. TRBV7-5 is listed as a pseudogene. This CDR3 has 13 residues.

The chain has TRBV7-9 and TRBJ2-1, with D uncertain. This CDR3 has 13 amino acids. V shed 5 bases and J shed 8 bases, with 13 bases lying between them. Germline V gene data show CDR1 as SEHNR and CDR2 as FQNEAQ (reference sequence). The CDR3 here is CASSAFGSDEQFF. CDR3 DNA sequence: TGTGCCAGCAGCGCCTTCGGTAGTGATGAGCAGTTCTTC.